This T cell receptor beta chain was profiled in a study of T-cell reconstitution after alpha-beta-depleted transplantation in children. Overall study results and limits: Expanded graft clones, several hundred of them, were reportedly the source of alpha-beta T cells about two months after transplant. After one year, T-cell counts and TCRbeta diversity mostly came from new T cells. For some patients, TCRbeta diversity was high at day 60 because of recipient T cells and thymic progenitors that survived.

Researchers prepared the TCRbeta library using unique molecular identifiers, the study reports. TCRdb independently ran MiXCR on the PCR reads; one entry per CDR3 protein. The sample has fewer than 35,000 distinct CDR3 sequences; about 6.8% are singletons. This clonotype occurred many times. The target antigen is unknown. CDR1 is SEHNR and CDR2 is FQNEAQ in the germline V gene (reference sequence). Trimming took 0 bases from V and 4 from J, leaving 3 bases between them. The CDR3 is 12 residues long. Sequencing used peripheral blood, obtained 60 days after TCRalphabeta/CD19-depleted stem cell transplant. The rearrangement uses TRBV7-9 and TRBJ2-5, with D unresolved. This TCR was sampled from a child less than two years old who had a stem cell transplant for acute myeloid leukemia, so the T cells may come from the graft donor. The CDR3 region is CASSLARETQYF. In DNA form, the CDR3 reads TGTGCCAGCAGCTTAGCGCGAGAGACCCAGTACTTC.